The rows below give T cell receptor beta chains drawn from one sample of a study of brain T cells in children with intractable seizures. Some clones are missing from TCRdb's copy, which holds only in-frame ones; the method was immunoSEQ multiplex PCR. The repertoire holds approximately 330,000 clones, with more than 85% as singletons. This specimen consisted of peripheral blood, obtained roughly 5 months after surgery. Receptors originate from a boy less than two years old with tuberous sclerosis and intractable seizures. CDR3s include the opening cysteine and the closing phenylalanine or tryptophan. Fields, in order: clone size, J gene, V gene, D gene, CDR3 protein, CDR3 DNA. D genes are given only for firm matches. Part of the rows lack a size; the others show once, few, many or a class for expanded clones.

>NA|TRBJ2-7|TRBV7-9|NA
CASSNRSTPYEQYF
TGTGCCAGCAGCAACAGGAGTACCCCCTACGAGCAGTACTTC
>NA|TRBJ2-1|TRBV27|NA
CASRAGFGSFHEQFF
TGTGCCAGCAGAGCCGGATTCGGGAGTTTCCATGAGCAGTTCTTC
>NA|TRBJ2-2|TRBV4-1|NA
CASSRGQKDTGELFF
TGCGCCAGCAGCCGTGGACAGAAAGACACCGGGGAGCTGTTTTTT
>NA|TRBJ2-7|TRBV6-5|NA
CASSLRRAYEQYF
TGTGCCAGCAGTTTAAGACGGGCCTACGAGCAGTACTTC
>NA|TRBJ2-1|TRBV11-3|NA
CASSSPTVSYNEQFF
TGTGCCAGCAGCTCCCCAACGGTCTCCTACAATGAGCAGTTCTTC
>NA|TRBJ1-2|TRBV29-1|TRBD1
CSVEWGGQAKYGYTF
TGCAGCGTTGAGTGGGGTGGACAGGCGAAATATGGCTACACCTTC
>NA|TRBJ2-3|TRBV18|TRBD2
CASSPSLAATDTQYF
TGTGCCAGCTCACCGAGTCTAGCGGCCACAGATACGCAGTATTTT
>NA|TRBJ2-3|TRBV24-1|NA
CATSRRGQSTDTQYF
TGTGCCACCAGCCGGCGGGGACAGAGCACAGATACGCAGTATTTT
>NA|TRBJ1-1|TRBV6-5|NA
CASSPSYTEAFF
TGTGCCAGCAGTCCGAGCTACACTGAAGCTTTCTTT
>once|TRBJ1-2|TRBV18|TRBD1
CASSPRDRDGGYTF
TGTGCCAGCTCACCCCGAGACAGGGATGGAGGCTACACCTTC
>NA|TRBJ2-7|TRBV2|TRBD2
CASIGGGLPYEQYF
TGTGCCAGCATTGGCGGGGGGCTGCCCTACGAGCAGTACTTC
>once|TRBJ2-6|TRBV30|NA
CAWRWVSSGANVLTF
TGTGCCTGGAGATGGGTCTCCTCTGGGGCCAACGTCCTGACTTTC
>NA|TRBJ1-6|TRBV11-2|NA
CASSSLIRRADSPLHF
TGTGCCAGCAGCTCACTTATCAGGCGAGCTGATTCACCCCTCCACTTT
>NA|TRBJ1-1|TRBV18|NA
CASSPIDTEAFF
TGTGCCAGCTCACCAATTGACACTGAAGCTTTCTTT
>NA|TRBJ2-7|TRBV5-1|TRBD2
CASSLERGGEGYEQYF
TGCGCCAGCAGCCTTGAACGGGGAGGGGAAGGATACGAGCAGTACTTC
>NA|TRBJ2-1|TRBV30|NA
CAWSEGNEQFF
TGTGCCTGGAGTGAAGGCAATGAGCAGTTCTTC
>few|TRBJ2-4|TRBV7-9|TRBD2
CASSTQTSGTKNIQYF
TGTGCCAGCAGCACCCAGACTAGCGGTACCAAAAACATTCAGTACTTC
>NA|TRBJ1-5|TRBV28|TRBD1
CASSLLYRGIQPQHF
TGTGCCAGCAGTTTATTATACAGGGGGATTCAGCCCCAGCATTTT
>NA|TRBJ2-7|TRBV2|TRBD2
CASSDPGLALDYEQYF
TGTGCCAGCAGCGACCCGGGACTAGCCTTAGACTACGAGCAGTACTTC
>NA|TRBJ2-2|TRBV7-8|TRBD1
CASSSRDRGSGELFF
TGTGCCAGCTCCTCCAGGGACAGGGGTTCCGGGGAGCTGTTTTTT
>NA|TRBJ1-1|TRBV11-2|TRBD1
CASGSSPGQEAFF
TGTGCCAGCGGTAGCAGTCCGGGACAGGAAGCTTTCTTT
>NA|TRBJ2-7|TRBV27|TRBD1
CASSLGPGGYEQYF
TGTGCCAGCAGTTTAGGTCCAGGGGGCTACGAGCAGTACTTC
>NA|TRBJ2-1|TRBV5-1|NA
CASSSDREQFF
TGCGCCAGCAGCTCGGACAGAGAGCAGTTCTTC
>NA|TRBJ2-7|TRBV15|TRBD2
CATSRGAGTSTSYEQYF
TGTGCCACCAGCAGAGGCGCAGGGACTAGTACCTCCTACGAGCAGTACTTC
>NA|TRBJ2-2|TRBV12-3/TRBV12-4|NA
CASSPETGELFF
TGTGCCAGCAGCCCAGAGACAGGGGAGCTGTTTTTT
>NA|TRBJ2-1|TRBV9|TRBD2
CASSVGGRGYNEQFF
TGTGCCAGCAGCGTAGGAGGGAGGGGCTACAATGAGCAGTTCTTC
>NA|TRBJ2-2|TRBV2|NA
CAGLGSNTGELFF
TGTGCCGGCCTCGGCAGTAACACCGGGGAGCTGTTTTTT
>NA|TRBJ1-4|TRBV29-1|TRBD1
CSVYGTGYPTNEKLFF
TGCAGCGTTTACGGGACAGGGTATCCAACTAATGAAAAACTGTTTTTT
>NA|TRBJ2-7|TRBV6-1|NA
CASSDFTYEQYF
TGTGCCAGCAGTGATTTCACCTACGAGCAGTACTTC
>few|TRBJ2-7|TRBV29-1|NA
CSVVETNYEQYF
TGCAGCGTTGTAGAGACTAACTACGAGCAGTACTTC
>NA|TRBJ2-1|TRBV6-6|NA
CASSFSTFRHEQFF
TGTGCCAGCAGTTTCTCGACATTTCGGCATGAGCAGTTCTTC
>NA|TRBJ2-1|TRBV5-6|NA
CASSLNNEQFF
TGTGCCAGCAGCCTAAACAATGAGCAGTTCTTC
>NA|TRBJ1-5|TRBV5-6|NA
CASSQAGGQPQHF
TGTGCCAGCAGCCAAGCGGGGGGACAGCCCCAGCATTTT
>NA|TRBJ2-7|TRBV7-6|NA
CASSLSRESYEQYF
TGTGCCAGCAGCTTGTCTAGGGAGTCCTACGAGCAGTACTTC
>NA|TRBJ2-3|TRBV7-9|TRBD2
CASSSHHSGRTIFTDTQYF
TGTGCCAGCAGCTCCCATCACAGCGGGAGGACGATCTTTACAGATACGCAGTATTTT
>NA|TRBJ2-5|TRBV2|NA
CASTRGRTGVETQYF
TGTGCCAGCACTCGGGGGAGGACAGGCGTAGAGACCCAGTACTTC
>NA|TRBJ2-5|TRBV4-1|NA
CASSQDGPGEETQYF
TGCGCCAGCAGCCAAGATGGGCCAGGCGAAGAGACCCAGTACTTC
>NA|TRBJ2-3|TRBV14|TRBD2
CASGRGRAPDTQYF
TGTGCCAGCGGCCGCGGGAGGGCCCCGGATACGCAGTATTTT
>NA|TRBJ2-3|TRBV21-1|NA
CASSKAPFTGTQYF
TGTGCCAGCAGCAAAGCGCCGTTTACAGGGACGCAGTATTTT
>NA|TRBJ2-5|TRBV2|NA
CASTRDSSYQETQYF
TGTGCCAGCACCCGGGACTCCTCGTACCAAGAGACCCAGTACTTC
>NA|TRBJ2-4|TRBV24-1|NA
CATSDPRTVNIQYF
TGTGCCACCAGTGACCCCCGGACAGTAAACATTCAGTACTTC
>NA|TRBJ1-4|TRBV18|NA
CASSPPGEGGEKLFF
TGTGCCAGCTCACCACCTGGAGAGGGCGGTGAAAAACTGTTTTTT
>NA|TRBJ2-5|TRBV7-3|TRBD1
CASSLSGTGETQYF
TGTGCCAGCAGCTTGTCCGGGACAGGAGAGACCCAGTACTTC
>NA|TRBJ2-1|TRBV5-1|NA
CASSLLGVRNEQFF
TGCGCCAGCTCACTGCTGGGGGTCCGCAATGAGCAGTTCTTC
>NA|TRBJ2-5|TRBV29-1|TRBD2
CSVERTSGSGGETQYF
TGCAGCGTTGAAAGGACTAGCGGGAGTGGGGGAGAGACCCAGTACTTC
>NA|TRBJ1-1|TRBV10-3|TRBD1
CAISGDSLNTEAFF
TGTGCCATCAGTGGGGACAGTCTGAACACTGAAGCTTTCTTT
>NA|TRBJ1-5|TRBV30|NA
CAWSPTGSNQPQHF
TGTGCCTGGAGTCCGACTGGGAGCAATCAGCCCCAGCATTTT
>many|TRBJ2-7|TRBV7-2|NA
CASAVGVQGTSYEQYF
TGTGCCAGCGCAGTGGGGGTACAGGGAACTTCCTACGAGCAGTACTTC
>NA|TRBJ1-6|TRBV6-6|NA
CASSYPGPNSPLHF
TGTGCCAGCAGTTACCCGGGCCCAAATTCACCCCTCCACTTT
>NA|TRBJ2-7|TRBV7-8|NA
CASSPEDRLSSYEQYF
TGTGCCAGCAGCCCCGAAGACAGACTAAGCTCCTACGAGCAGTACTTC